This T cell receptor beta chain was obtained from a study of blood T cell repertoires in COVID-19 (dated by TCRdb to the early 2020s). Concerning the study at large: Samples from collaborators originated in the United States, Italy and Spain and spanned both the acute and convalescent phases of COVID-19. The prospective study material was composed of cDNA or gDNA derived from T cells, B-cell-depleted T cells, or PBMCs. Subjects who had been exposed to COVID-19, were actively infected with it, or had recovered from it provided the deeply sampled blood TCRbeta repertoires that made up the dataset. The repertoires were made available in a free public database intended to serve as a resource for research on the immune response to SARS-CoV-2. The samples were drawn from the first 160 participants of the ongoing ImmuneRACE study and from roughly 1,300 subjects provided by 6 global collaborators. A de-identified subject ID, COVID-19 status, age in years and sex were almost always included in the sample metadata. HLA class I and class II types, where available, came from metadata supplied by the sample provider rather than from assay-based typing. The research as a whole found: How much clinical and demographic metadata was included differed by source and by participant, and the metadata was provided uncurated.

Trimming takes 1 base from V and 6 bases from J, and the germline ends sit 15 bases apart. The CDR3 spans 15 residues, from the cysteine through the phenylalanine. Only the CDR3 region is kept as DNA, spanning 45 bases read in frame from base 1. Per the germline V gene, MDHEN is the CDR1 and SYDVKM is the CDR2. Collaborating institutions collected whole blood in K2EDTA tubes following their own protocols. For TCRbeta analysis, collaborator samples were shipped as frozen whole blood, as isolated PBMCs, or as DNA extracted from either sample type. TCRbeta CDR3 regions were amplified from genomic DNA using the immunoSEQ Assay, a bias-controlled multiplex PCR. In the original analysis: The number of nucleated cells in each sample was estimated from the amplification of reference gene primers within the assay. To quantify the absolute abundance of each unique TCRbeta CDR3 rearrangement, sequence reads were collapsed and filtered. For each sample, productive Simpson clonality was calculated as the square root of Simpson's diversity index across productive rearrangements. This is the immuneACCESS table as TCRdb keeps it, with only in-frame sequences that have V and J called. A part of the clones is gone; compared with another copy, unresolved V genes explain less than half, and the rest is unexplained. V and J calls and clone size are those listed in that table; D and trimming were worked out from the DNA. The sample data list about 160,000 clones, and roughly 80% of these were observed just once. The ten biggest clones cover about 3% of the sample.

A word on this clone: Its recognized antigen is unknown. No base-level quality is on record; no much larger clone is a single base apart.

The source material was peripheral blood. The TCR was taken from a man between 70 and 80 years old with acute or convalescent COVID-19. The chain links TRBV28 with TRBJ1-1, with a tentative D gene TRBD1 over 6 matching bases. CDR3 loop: CASSLSPRGLAEAFF. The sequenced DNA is TGTGCCAGCAGTTTATCCCCGAGGGGGTTGGCTGAAGCTTTCTTT.